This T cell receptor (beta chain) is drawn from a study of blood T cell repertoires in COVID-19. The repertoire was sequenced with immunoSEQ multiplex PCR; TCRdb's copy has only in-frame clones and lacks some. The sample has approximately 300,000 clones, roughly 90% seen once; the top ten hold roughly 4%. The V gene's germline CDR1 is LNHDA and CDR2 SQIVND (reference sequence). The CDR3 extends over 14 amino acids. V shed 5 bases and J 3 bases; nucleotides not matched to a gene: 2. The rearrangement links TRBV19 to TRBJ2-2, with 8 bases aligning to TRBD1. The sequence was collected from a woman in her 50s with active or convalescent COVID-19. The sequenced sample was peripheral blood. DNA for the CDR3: TGTGCCAGTAGTCACAGGGGGTACACCGGGGAGCTGTTTTTT. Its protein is CASSHRGYTGELFF.